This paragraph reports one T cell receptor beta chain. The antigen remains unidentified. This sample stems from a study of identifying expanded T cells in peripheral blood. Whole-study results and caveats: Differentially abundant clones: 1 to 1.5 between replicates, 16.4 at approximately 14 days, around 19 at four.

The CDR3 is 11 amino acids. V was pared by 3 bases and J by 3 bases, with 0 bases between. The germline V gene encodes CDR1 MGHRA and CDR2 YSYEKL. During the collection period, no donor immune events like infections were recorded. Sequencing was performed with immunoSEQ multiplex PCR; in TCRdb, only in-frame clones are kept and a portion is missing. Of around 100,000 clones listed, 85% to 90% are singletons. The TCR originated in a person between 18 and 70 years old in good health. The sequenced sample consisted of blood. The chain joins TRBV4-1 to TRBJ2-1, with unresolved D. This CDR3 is CASSHYNEQFF. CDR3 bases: TGCGCCAGCAGCCACTACAATGAGCAGTTCTTC.